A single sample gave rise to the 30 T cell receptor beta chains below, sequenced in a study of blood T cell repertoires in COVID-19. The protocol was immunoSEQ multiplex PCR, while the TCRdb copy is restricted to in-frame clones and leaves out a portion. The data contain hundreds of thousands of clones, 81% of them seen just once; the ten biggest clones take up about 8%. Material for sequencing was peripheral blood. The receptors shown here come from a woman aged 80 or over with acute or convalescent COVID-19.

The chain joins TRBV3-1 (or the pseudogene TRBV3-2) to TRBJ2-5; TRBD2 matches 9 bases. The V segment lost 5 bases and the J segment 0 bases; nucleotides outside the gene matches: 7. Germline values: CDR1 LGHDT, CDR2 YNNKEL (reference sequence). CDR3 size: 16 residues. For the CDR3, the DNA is TGTGCCAGCAGCAGAGTGGCGGGGGGGAACCAAGAGACCCAGTACTTC. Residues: CASSRVAGGNQETQYF.

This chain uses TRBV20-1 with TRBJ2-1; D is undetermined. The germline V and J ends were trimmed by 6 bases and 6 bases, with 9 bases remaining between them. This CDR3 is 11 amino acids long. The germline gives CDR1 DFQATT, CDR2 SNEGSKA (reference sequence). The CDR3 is CSAPSSNEQFF. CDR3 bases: TGCAGTGCGCCCTCTAGCAATGAGCAGTTCTTC.

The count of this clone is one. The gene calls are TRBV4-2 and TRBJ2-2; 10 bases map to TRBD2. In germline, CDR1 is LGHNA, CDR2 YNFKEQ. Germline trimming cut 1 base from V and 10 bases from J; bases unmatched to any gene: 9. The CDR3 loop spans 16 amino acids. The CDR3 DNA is TGTGCCAGCAGCCAAGGGCCAGCGGGGGGGCAGGAGGAGCTGTTTTTT. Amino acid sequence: CASSQGPAGGQEELFF.

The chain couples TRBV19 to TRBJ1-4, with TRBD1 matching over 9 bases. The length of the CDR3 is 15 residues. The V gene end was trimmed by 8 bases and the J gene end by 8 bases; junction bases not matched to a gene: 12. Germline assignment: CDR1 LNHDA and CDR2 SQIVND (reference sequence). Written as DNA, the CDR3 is TGTGCCAGTCACACAGGGGGCGCTGATTTGGAAAAACTGTTTTTT. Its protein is CASHTGGADLEKLFF.

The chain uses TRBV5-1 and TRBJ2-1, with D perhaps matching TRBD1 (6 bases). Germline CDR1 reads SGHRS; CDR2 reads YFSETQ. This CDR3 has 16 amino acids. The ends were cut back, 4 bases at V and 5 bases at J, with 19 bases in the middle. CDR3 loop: CASSRSRGILDNEQFF. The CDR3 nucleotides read TGCGCCAGCAGCCGATCCAGGGGTATCTTAGACAATGAGCAGTTCTTC.

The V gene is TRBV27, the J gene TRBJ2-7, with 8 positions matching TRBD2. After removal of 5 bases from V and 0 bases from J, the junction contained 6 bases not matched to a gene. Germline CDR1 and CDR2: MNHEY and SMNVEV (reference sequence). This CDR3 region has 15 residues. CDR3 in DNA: TGTGCCAGCAGTCTGACTAGCGCGAACTCCTACGAGCAGTACTTC. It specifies CASSLTSANSYEQYF.

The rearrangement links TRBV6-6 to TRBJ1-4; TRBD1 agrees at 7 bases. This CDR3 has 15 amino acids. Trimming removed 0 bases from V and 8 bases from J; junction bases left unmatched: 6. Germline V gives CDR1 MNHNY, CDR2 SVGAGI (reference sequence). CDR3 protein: CASSYSAGGGEKLFF. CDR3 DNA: TGTGCCAGCAGTTACTCGGCAGGGGGAGGCGAAAAACTGTTTTTT.

The CDR3: CASSLEGTALSYEQYF. The CDR3 nucleotides are TGCGCCAGCAGCTTGGAGGGGACAGCACTCTCCTACGAGCAGTACTTC. The V gene is TRBV5-1, the J gene TRBJ2-7; 7 bases are shared with TRBD1. Per the germline V gene, CDR1 is SGHRS and CDR2 is YFSETQ. V was clipped by 0 bases and J by 0 bases; unmatched bases: 6. There are 16 residues in the CDR3.

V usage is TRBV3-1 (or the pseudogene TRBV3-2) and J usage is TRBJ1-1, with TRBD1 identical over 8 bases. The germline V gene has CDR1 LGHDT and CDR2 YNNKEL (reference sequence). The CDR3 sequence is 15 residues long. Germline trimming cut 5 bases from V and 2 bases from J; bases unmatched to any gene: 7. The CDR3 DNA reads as TGTGCCAGCAGCTTATTAGGGACAGGTAACACTGAAGCTTTCTTT. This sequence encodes CASSLLGTGNTEAFF.

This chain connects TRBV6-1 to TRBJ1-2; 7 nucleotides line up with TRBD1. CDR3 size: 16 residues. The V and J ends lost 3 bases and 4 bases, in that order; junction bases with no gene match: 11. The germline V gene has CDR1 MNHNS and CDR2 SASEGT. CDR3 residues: CASSEGRTGGFYGYTF. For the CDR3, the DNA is TGTGCCAGCAGTGAGGGTAGGACAGGCGGGTTCTATGGCTACACCTTC.

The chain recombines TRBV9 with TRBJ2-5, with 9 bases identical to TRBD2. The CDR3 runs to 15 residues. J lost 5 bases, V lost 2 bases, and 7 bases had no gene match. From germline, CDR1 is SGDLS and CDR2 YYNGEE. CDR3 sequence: CASSVGGGAPETQYF. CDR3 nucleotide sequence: TGTGCCAGCAGCGTCGGCGGGGGGGCTCCGGAGACCCAGTACTTC. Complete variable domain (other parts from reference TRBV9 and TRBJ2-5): DSGVTQTPKHLITATGQRVTLRCSPRSGDLSVYWYQQSLDQGLQFLIQYYNGEERAKGNILERFSAQQFPDLHSELNLSSLELGDSALYFCASSVGGGAPETQYFGPGTRLLVL.

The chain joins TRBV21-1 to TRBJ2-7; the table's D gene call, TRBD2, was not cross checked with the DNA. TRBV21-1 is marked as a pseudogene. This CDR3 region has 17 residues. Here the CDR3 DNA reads TGTGCCAGCAGCAAAGCCCGCCCCCCGGGACTAGCCTACGAGCAGTACTTC. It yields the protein CASSKARPPGLAYEQYF.

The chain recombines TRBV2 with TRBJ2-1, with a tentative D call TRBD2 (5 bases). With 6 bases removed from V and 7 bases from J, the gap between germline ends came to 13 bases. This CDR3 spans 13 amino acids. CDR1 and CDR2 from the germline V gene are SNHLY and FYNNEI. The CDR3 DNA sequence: TGTGCCAGCAGGGATGGGCCGGGGAATGAGCAGTTCTTC. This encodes CASRDGPGNEQFF.

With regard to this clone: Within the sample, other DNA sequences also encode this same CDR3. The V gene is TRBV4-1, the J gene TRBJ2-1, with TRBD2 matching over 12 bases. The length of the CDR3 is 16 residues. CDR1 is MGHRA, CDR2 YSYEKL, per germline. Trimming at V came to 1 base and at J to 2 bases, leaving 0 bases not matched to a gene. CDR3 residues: CASSQGTSGTYNEQFF. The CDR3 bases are TGCGCCAGCAGCCAAGGGACTAGCGGGACCTACAATGAGCAGTTCTTC.

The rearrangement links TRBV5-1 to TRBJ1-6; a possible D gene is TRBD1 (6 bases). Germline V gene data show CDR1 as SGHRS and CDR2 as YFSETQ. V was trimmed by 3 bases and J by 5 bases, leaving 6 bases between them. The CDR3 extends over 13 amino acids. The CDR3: CASSWTDNSPLHF. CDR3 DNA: TGCGCCAGCAGCTGGACAGATAATTCACCCCTCCACTTT.

CDR3 region: CASSRQARDEKLFF. DNA of the CDR3: TGTGCCAGCAGTCGACAGGCAAGGGACGAAAAACTGTTTTTT. The rearrangement links TRBV6-5 to TRBJ1-4; perhaps TRBD1 as D (6 bases). The germline V gene has CDR1 MNHEY and CDR2 SVGAGI. V was clipped by 5 bases and J by 8 bases, with 15 bases between them. The CDR3 runs 14 residues.

This CDR3 is CASSWVQGRNQPQHF. DNA for the CDR3: TGTGCCAGCAGTTGGGTACAGGGAAGAAATCAGCCCCAGCATTTT. This sequence joins TRBV28 and TRBJ1-5, with D maybe TRBD1 (6 bases). The CDR3 sequence is 15 residues long. Trimming removed 4 bases from V and 4 bases from J, with 14 bases in between. The germline gives CDR1 MDHEN, CDR2 SYDVKM.

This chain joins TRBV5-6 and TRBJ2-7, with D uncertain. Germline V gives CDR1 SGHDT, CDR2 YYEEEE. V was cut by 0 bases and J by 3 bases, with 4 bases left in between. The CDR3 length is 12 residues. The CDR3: CASSLGYYEQYF. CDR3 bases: TGTGCCAGCAGCTTGGGCTACTACGAGCAGTACTTC.

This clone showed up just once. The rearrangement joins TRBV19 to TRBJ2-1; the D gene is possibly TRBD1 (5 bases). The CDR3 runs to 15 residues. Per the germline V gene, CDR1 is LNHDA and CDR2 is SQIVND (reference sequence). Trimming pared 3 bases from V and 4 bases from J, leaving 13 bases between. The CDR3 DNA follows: TGTGCCAGTAGTATCGGAGCAGGGCGGTACAATGAGCAGTTCTTC. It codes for CASSIGAGRYNEQFF.

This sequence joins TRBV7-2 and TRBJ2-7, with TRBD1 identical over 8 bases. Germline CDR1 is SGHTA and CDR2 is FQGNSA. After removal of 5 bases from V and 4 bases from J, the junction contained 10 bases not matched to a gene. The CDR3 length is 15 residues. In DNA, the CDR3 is TGTGCCAGCAGCACCCGGGACAGGAGCCTTTACGAGCAGTACTTC. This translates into CASSTRDRSLYEQYF. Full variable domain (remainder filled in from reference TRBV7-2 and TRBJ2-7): GAGVSQSPSNKVTEKGKDVELRCDPISGHTALYWYRQSLGQGLEFLIYFQGNSAPDKSGLPSDRFSAERTGGSVSTLTIQRTQQEDSAVYLCASSTRDRSLYEQYFGPGTRLTVT.

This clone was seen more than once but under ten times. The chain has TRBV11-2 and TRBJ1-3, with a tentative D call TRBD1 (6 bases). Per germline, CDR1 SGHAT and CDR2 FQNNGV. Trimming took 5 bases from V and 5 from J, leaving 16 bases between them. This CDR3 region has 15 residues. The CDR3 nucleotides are TGTGCCAGCAGCCCAGGGGCCCTCACCCGAAACACCATATATTTT. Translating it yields CASSPGALTRNTIYF.

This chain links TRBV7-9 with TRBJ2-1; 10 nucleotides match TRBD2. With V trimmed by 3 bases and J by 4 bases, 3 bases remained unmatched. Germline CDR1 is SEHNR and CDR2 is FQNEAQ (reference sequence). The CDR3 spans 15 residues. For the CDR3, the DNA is TGTGCCAGCAGCTTCGGGACTAGCGATTACAATGAGCAGTTCTTC. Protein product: CASSFGTSDYNEQFF. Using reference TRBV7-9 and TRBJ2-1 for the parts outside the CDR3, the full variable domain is DTGVSQNPRHKITKRGQNVTFRCDPISEHNRLYWYRQTLGQGPEFLTYFQNEAQLEKSRLLSDRFSAERPKGSFSTLEIQRTEQGDSAMYLCASSFGTSDYNEQFFGPGTRLTVL.

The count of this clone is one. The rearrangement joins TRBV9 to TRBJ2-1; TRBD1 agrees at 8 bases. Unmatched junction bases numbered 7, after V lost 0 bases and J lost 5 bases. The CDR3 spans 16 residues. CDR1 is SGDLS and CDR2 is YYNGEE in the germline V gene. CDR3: CASSVAAGTGNNEQFF. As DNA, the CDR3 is TGTGCCAGCAGCGTAGCTGCCGGGACAGGCAACAATGAGCAGTTCTTC.

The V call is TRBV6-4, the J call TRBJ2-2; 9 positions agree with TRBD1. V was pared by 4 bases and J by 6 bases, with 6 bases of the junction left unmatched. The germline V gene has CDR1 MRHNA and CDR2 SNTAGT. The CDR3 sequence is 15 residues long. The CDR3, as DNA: TGTGCCAGCAGTGTTGAACAGGGGGCTCCCGGGGAGCTGTTTTTT. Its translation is CASSVEQGAPGELFF.

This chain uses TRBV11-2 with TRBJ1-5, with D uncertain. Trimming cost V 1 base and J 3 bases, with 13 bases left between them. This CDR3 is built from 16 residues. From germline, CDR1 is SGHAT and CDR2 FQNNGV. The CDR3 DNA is TGTGCCAGCAGCTTAGTTGCGGGTCAGATCAATCAGCCCCAGCATTTT. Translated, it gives CASSLVAGQINQPQHF.

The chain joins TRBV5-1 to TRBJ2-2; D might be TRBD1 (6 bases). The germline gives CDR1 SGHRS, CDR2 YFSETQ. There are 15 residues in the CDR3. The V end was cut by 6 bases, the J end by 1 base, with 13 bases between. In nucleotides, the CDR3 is TGCGCCAGCAAGGTAACAGGGAAGAACACCGGGGAGCTGTTTTTT. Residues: CASKVTGKNTGELFF. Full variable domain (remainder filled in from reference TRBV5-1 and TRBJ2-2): KAGVTQTPRYLIKTRGQQVTLSCSPISGHRSVSWYQQTPGQGLQFLFEYFSETQRNKGNFPGRFSGRQFSNSRSEMNVSTLELGDSALYLCASKVTGKNTGELFFGEGSRLTVL.

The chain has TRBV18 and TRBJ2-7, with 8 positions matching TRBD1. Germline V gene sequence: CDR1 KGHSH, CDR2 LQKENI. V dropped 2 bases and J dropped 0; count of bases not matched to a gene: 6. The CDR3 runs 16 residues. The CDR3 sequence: CASSPKQGGSSYEQYF. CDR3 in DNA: TGTGCCAGCTCACCAAAACAGGGGGGCAGCTCCTACGAGCAGTACTTC.

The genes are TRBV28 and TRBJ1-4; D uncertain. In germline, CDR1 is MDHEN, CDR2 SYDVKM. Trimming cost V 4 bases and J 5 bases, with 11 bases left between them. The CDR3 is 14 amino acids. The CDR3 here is CASSWAIRNEKLFF. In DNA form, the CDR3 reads TGTGCCAGCAGTTGGGCCATCCGGAATGAAAAACTGTTTTTT.

This chain's CDR3 is CASSSMTGPNNQPQHF. The CDR3 nucleotides are TGTGCCAGTAGTTCGATGACAGGGCCCAACAATCAGCCCCAGCATTTT. The chain uses TRBV19 and TRBJ1-5, with 7 bases matching TRBD1. CDR1 and CDR2 from the germline V gene are LNHDA and SQIVND (reference sequence). This CDR3 region has 16 residues. Losses at the gene ends were 5 bases for V and 3 bases for J; bases not matched to a gene: 10.

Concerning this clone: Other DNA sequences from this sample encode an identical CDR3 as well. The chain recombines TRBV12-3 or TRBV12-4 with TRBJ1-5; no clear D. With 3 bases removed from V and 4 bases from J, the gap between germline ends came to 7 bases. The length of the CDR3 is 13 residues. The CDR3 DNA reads TGTGCCAGCAGTTTGTCGGGTAATCAGCCCCAGCATTTT. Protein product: CASSLSGNQPQHF.